This passage covers 5 T cell receptor beta chains from one sample sequenced in a study of shared clonotypes between healthy human individuals. Profiling relied on immunoSEQ multiplex PCR, and the TCRdb table lists in-frame clones only, not all of them. The profile shows about half a million clones, 70% to 85% of them singletons. The sample consisted of PBMCs. The source is a woman aged 35 to 49 in good health. Some clones in this sample may be carry-over from other donors' samples.

The chain uses TRBV5-4 and TRBJ2-1, with TRBD1 matching over 7 bases. Germline V gives CDR1 SGHNT, CDR2 YYREEE (reference sequence). Losses at the gene ends were 4 bases for V and 6 bases for J; bases not matched to a gene: 10. The CDR3 loop spans 15 amino acids. In nucleotides, the CDR3 is TGTGCCAGCAGCCTCAGGGGGTACGAAGGCAATGAGCAGTTCTTC. It encodes CASSLRGYEGNEQFF.

This clone was seen a handful of times. Other DNA sequences within the sample encode an identical CDR3. The chain couples TRBV18 to TRBJ2-2; no definite D call. The CDR3 is 12 residues long. The V end was cut by 3 bases, the J end by 5 bases, with 4 bases between. In germline, CDR1 is KGHSH, CDR2 LQKENI. The CDR3 reads CASSPSTGELFF. For the CDR3, the DNA is TGTGCCAGCTCACCTTCAACCGGGGAGCTGTTTTTT.

The chain combines TRBV5-1 with TRBJ2-2; the D is unclear. This CDR3 spans 15 amino acids. CDR1 and CDR2 (germline): SGHRS, YFSETQ. Trimming took off 4 bases at V and 0 bases at J, with 10 bases between the two ends. CDR3 protein: CASSLRNANTGELFF. CDR3 in DNA: TGCGCCAGCAGCCTTCGTAACGCGAACACCGGGGAGCTGTTTTTT.

This clone was observed a single time. This sequence joins TRBV18 and TRBJ2-3; D is unresolved. The CDR3 length is 16 residues. Deletions cut 2 bases from V and 1 base from J, with 13 bases between. Germline V gene sequence: CDR1 KGHSH, CDR2 LQKENI. The CDR3: CASSPGQAGGTDTQYF. CDR3 DNA sequence: TGTGCCAGCTCACCAGGGCAGGCTGGGGGCACAGATACGCAGTATTTT.

The chain has TRBV28 and TRBJ2-7, with TRBD1 as a possible D gene (5 bases). Per the germline V gene, CDR1 is MDHEN and CDR2 is SYDVKM. The CDR3 is 15 residues long. V lost 1 base and J 1 base, leaving 11 bases between the germline ends. DNA of the CDR3: TGTGCCAGCAGTTTATCAGGGCCCGTTTCCTACGAGCAGTACTTC. Protein product: CASSLSGPVSYEQYF.